This T cell receptor beta chain emerged from a study of blood T cell repertoires in COVID-19. As originally analysed: Amplification of reference gene primers provided the estimated nucleated cell counts. Only in-frame clones appear in the TCRdb table, and some are missing; sequencing was by immunoSEQ multiplex PCR. Clone size and the V and J calls come from that table; the DNA yielded D and trimming. Among about 150,000 clones listed, 85% were seen once. This CDR3 is 13 amino acids long. Per the germline V gene, CDR1 is SNHLY and CDR2 is FYNNEI. The ends were cut back, 8 bases at V and 1 base at J, with 11 bases in the middle.

The clonotype comes from a woman aged 60 to 75 with COVID-19, enrolled during active disease. The chain combines TRBV2 with TRBJ1-2; tentative D call: TRBD1 (6 bases). The sample comprised peripheral blood. CDR3 DNA sequence: TGTGCCAGCGCAGGACAGCGTAACTATGGCTACACCTTC. Translation gives CASAGQRNYGYTF.